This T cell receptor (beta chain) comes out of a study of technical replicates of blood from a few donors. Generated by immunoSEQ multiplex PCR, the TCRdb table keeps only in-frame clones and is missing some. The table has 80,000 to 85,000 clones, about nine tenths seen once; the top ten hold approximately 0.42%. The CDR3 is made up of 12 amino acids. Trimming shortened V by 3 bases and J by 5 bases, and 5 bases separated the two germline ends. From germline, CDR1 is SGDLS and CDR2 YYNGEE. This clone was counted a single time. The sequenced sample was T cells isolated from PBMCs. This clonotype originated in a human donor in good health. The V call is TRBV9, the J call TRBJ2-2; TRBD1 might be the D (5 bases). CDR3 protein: CASSEGTGELFF. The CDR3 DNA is TGTGCCAGCAGCGAGGGGACCGGGGAGCTGTTTTTT.